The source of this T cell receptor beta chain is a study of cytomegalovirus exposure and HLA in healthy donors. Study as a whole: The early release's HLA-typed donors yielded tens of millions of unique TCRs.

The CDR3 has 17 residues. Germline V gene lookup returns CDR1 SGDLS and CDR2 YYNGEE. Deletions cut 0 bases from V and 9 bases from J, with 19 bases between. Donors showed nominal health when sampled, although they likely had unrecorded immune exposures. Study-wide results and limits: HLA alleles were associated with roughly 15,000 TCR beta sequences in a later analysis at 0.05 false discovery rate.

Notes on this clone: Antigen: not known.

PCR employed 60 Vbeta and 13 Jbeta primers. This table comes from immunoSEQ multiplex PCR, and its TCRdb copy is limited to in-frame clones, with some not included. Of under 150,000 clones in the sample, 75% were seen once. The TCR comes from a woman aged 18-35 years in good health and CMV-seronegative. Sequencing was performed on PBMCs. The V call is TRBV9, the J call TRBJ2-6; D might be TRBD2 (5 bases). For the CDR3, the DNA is TGTGCCAGCAGCGTAGATCCGCGTCCCACCGGGAACAACGTCCTGACTTTC. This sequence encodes CASSVDPRPTGNNVLTF.